The clone carrying this T cell receptor (beta chain) has at least ten counts. Its antigen is undetermined. The data are from a study of T cells in Graves' hyperthyroidism and ophthalmopathy. RNA transcripts were the template for amplifying TCR beta CDR3 regions. First-round RT-PCR targeting the TCR CDR3 was performed with the HTBI primer set. TCRdb reprocessed the multiplex PCR reads with MiXCR, giving one entry per CDR3 protein. The sample consists of around 500,000 distinct CDR3 sequences, roughly 15% of them appearing once. General observations from the study: Clonotypes that were expanded in thyroid above 0.001 mostly appeared in blood too. Ophthalmopathy prediction by the model preceded onset by a median about 6.8 months.

This CDR3 region has 15 residues. CDR1 and CDR2 from the germline V gene are DFQATT and SNEGSKA (reference sequence). The ends lost 2 bases at V and 4 bases at J; junction bases unmatched: 7. Patients with ophthalmopathy all had a Clinical Activity Score of at least 3, a NOSPECS grade of at least 4 and duration under 3 months. V is TRBV20-1 and J is TRBJ2-5; 10 bases match TRBD2. This clonotype was obtained from a woman between 25 and 40 years old with Graves' ophthalmopathy. The sample was blood. CDR3 region: CSARSLAGEGETQYF. The CDR3 bases are TGCAGTGCTAGAAGCCTAGCGGGAGAAGGAGAGACCCAGTACTTC.